Below, one T cell receptor (beta chain) is given with its context. The data belong to a study of blood T cell repertoires in COVID-19. Whole-study context: Whether acute or convalescent, the COVID-19 samples came from the United States, Italy and Spain. The analysed material was cDNA or gDNA that came from T cells, B-cell-depleted T cells, or PBMCs.

Germline lookup yields CDR1 SGHRS and CDR2 YFSETQ. This CDR3 comprises 14 residues. J lost 6 bases, V lost 4 bases, and 9 bases had no gene match. In the original processing: Estimated nucleated cell counts came from reference gene primer amplification. Repertoires were generated with immunoSEQ multiplex PCR, while TCRdb's copy carries only in-frame clones and drops some. The DNA was the basis for D and trimming; V, J and clone size are from that table. The repertoire holds tens of thousands of clones, with roughly 91% as singletons. This receptor was identified in a man older than 75 with active or convalescent COVID-19. The V call is TRBV5-1, the J call TRBJ1-2, with 7 bases aligning to TRBD1. Sequencing used peripheral blood. DNA for the CDR3: TGCGCCAGCAGCCTCGACAGGGTTTCAGATGGCTACACCTTC. Amino acids: CASSLDRVSDGYTF.